This T cell receptor beta chain is from a study of T cell changes during pregnancy in multiple sclerosis. Here immunoSEQ multiplex PCR was the method, and the copy in TCRdb shows in-frame clones only, minus some. Of over 80,000 clones listed, 90% are singletons. CDR1 is SGHTA and CDR2 is FQGNSA in the germline V gene. V dropped 4 bases and J dropped 2; count of bases not matched to a gene: 1. The CDR3 extends over 14 amino acids. The TCR comes from a female donor in good health, enrolled as a control in a pregnancy study. The rearrangement uses TRBV7-2 and TRBJ2-3; 9 bases fit TRBD2. Source: peripheral blood, taken in the second trimester of pregnancy. The CDR3 reads CASSSSGVTDTQYF. The DNA for the CDR3 is TGTGCCAGCAGCTCTAGCGGGGTCACAGATACGCAGTATTTT.